Reported below is one T cell receptor beta chain. The antigen remains unidentified. CDR1 is SGHTA and CDR2 is FQGNSA in the germline V gene. The CDR3 loop spans 16 amino acids. The sample belongs to a study of monozygotic twins with inflammatory bowel disease. Investigators pulled total RNA out of whole blood and did not sort T cells. Notes on the study in general: A reduction in TCRbeta diversity (inverse Simpson) was seen in IBD patients relative to healthy co-twins.

cDNA for each sample came from eight separate reactions. TCRdb reworked the 5' RACE reads into one entry per CDR3 protein, no DNA. This table holds more than 120,000 distinct CDR3 sequences. The receptor's source is a human donor with ulcerative colitis or Crohn's disease, or a healthy co-twin of an affected twin (not recorded which). The rearrangement joins TRBV7-2 to TRBJ2-6; the TCRdb call, TRBD1, lacks DNA for checking. The sequenced material came from blood. This CDR3 is CARKGGRGSGANVLTF.